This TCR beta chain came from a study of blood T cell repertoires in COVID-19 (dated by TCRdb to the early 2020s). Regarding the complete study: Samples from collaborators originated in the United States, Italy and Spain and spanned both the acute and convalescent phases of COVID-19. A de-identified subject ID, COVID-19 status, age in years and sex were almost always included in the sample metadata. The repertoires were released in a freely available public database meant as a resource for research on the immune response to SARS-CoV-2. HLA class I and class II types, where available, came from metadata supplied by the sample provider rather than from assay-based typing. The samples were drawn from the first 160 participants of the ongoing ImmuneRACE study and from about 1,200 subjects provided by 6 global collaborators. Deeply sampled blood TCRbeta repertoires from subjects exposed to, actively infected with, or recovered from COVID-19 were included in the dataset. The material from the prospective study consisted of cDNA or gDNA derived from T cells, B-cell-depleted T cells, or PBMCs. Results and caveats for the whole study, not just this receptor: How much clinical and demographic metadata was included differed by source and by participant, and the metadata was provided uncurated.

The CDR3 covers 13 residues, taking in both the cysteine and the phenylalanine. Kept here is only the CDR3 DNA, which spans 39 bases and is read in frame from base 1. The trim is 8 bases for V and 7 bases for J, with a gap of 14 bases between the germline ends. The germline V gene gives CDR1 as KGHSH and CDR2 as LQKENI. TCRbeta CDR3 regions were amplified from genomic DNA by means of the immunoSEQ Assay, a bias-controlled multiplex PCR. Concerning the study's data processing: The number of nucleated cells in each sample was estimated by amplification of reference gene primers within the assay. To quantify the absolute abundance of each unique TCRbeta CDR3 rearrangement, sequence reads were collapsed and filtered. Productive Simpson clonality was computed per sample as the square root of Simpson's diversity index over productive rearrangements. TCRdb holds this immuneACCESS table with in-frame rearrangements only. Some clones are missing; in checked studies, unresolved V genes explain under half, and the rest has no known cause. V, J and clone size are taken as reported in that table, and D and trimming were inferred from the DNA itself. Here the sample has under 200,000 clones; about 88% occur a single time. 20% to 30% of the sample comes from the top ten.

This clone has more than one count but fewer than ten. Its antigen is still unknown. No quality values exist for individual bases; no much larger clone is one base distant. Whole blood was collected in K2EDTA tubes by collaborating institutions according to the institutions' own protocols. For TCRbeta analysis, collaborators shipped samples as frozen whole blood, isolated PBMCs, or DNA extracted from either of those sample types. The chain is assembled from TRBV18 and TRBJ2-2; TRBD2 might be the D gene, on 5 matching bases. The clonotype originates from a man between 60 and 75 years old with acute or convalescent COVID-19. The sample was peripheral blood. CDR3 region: CASQPSSIGELFF. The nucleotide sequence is TGTGCCAGCCAACCTTCTAGCATCGGGGAGCTGTTTTTT.